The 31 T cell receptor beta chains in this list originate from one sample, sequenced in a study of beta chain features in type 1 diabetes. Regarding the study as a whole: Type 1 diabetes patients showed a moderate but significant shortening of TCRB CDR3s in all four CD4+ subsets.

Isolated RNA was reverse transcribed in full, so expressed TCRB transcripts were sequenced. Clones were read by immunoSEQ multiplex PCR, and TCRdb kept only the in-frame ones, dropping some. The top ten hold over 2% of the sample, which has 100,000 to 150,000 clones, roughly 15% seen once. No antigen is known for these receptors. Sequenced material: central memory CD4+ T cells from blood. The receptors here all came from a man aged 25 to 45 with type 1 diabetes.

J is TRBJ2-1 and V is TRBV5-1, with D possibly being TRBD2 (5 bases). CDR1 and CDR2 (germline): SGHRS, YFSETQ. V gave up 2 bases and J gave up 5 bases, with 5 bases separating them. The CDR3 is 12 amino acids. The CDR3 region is CASSFGDNEQFF. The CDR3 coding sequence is TGCGCCAGCAGCTTCGGGGACAATGAGCAGTTCTTC. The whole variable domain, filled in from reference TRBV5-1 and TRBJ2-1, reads KAGVTQTPRYLIKTRGQQVTLSCSPISGHRSVSWYQQTPGQGLQFLFEYFSETQRNKGNFPGRFSGRQFSNSRSEMNVSTLELGDSALYLCASSFGDNEQFFGPGTRLTVL.

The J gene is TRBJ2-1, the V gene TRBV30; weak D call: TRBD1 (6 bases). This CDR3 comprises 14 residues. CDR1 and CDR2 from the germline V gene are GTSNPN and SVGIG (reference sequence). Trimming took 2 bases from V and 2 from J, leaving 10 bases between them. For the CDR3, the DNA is TGTGCCTGGAGTAACAGGGTCACCTACAATGAGCAGTTCTTC. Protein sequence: CAWSNRVTYNEQFF.

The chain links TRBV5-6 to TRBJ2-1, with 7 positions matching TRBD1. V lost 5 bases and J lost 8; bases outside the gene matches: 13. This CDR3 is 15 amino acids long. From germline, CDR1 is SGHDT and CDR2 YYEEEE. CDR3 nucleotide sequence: TGTGCCAGCAGTCTATTACAGGGGCCGGGCGATGAGCAGTTCTTC. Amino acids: CASSLLQGPGDEQFF.

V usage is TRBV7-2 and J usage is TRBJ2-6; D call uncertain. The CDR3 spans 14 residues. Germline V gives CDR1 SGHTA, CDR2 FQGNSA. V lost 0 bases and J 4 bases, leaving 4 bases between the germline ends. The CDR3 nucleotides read TGTGCCAGCAGCTTAGCGACAGGGGCCAACGTCCTGACTTTC. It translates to CASSLATGANVLTF.

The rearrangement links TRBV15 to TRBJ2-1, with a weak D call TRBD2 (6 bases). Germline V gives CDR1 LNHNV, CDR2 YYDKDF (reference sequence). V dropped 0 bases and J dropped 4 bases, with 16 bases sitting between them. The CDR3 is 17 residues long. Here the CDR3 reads CATSREIGSRLYNEQFF. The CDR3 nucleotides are TGTGCCACCAGCAGAGAGATCGGGAGCCGCCTATACAATGAGCAGTTCTTC.

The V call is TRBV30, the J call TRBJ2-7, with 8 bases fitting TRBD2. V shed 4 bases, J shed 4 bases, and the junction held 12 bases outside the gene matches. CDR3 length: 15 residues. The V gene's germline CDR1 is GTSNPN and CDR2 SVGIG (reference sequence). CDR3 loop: CAWTPLGLEFYEQYF. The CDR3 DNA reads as TGTGCCTGGACTCCGTTGGGACTAGAATTTTACGAGCAGTACTTC.

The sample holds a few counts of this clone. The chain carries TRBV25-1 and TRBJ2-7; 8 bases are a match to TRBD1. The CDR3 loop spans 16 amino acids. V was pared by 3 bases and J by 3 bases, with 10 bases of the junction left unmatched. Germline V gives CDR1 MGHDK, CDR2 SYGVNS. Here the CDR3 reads CASSDEGTGGGYEQYF. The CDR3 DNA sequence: TGTGCCAGCAGTGATGAGGGAACAGGGGGAGGCTACGAGCAGTACTTC.

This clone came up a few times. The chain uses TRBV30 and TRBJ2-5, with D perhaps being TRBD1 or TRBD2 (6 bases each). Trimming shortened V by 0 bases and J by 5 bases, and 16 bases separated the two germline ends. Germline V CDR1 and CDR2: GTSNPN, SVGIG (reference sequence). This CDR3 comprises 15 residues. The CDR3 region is CAWSVHRGPGETQYF. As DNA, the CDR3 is TGTGCCTGGAGTGTACATCGGGGGCCCGGGGAGACCCAGTACTTC.

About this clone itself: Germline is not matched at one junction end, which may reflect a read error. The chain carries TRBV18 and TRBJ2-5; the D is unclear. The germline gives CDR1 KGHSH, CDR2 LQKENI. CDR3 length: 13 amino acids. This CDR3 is CASSPPVQATQYF. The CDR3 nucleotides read TGTGCCAGCTCACCGCCAGTACAAGCGACCCAGTACTTC.

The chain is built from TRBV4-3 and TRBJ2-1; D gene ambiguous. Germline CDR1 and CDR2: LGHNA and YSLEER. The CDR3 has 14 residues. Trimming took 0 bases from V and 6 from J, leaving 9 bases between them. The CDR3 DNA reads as TGCGCCAGCAGCCAAGAGGGAATTCCCAATGAGCAGTTCTTC. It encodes CASSQEGIPNEQFF.

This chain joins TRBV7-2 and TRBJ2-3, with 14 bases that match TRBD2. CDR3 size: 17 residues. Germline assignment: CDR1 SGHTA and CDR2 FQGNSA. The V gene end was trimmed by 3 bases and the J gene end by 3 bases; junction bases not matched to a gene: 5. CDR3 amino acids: CASSLRLAGGPTDTQYF. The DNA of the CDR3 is TGTGCCAGCAGCTTGAGACTAGCGGGGGGGCCTACAGATACGCAGTATTTT.

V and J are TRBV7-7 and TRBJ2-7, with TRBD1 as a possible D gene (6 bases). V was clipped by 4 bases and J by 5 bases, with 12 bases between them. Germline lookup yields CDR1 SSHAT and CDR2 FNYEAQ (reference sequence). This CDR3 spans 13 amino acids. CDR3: CASSSLQGHEQYF. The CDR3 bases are TGTGCCAGCAGCTCCTTACAGGGCCACGAGCAGTACTTC.

CDR3 sequence (DNA): TGTGCCAGCAGTCGGACAGGGGGAGTGAACACTGAAGCTTTCTTT. It specifies CASSRTGGVNTEAFF. The chain employs TRBV6-6 and TRBJ1-1, with TRBD1 matching 10 bases. CDR1 and CDR2 from the germline V gene are MNHNY and SVGAGI (reference sequence). Germline trimming cut 5 bases from V and 0 bases from J; bases unmatched to any gene: 3. The CDR3 extends over 15 amino acids.

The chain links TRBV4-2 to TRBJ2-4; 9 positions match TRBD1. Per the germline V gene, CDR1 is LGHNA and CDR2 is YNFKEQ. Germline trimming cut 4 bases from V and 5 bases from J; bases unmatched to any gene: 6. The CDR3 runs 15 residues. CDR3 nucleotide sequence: TGTGCCAGCAGCCGGACAGGGGATTTAGAAAACATTCAGTACTTC. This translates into CASSRTGDLENIQYF.

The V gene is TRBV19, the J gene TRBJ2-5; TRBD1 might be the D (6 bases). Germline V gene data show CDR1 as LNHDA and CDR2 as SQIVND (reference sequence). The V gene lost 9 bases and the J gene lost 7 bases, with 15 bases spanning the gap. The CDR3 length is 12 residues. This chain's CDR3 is CARRGYRGTQYF. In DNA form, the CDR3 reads TGTGCCAGGAGGGGGTACCGGGGGACCCAGTACTTC.

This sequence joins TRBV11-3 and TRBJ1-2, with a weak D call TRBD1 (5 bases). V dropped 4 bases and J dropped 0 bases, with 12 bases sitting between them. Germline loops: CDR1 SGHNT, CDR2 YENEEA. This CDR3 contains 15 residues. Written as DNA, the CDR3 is TGTGCCAGCAGCTCCTCCGACAGAGCTAACTATGGCTACACCTTC. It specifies CASSSSDRANYGYTF. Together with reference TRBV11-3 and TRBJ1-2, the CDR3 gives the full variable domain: EAGVVQSPRYKIIEKKQPVAFWCNPISGHNTLYWYLQNLGQGPELLIRYENEEAVDDSQLPKDRFSAERLKGVDSTLKIQPAELGDSAVYLCASSSSDRANYGYTFGSGTRLTVV.

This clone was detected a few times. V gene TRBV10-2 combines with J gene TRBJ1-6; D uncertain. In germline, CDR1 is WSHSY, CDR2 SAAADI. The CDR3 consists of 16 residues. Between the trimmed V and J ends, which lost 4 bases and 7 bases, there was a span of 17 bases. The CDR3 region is CASSATERAGNSPLHF. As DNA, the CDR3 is TGCGCCAGCAGTGCTACGGAGAGGGCTGGAAATTCACCCCTCCACTTT.

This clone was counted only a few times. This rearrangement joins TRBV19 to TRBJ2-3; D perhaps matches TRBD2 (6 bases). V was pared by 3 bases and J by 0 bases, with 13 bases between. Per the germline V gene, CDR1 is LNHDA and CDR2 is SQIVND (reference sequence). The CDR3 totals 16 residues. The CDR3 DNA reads TGTGCCAGTAGTATCCTCTCCGGGACTAGCACAGATACGCAGTATTTT. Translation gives CASSILSGTSTDTQYF.

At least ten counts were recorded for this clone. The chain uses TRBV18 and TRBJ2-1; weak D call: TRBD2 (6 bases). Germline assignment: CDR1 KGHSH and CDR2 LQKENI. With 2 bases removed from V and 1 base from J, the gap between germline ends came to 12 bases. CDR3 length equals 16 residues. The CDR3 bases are TGTGCCAGCTCACCAGGCCGGGAGCGGTCCTACAATGAGCAGTTCTTC. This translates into CASSPGRERSYNEQFF.

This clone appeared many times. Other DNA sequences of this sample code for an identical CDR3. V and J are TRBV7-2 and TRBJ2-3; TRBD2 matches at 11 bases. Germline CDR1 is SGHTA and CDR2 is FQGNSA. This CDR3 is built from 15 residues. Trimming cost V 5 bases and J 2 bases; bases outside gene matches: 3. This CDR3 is CASSLLAGDTDTQYF. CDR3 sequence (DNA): TGTGCCAGCAGCCTACTAGCGGGGGACACAGATACGCAGTATTTT.

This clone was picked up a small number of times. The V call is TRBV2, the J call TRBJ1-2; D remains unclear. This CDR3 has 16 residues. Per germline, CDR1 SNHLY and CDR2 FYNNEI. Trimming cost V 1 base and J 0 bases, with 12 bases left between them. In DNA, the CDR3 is TGTGCCAGCAGTGAAGGTGCTGTGGTCCCTAACTATGGCTACACCTTC. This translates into CASSEGAVVPNYGYTF.

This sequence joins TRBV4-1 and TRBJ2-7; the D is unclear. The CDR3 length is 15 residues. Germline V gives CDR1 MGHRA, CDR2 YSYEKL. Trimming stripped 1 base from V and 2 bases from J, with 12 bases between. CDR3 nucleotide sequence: TGCGCCAGCAGCCAAGGCCCCTCAAGGGCCTACGAGCAGTACTTC. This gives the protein CASSQGPSRAYEQYF.

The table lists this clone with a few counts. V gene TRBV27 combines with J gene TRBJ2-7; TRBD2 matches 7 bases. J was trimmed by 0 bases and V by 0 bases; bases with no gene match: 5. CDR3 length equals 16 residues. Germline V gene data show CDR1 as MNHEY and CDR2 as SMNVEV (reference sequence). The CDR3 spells CASSLSGRGFSYEQYF. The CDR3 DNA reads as TGTGCCAGCAGTTTATCCGGGCGGGGGTTCTCCTACGAGCAGTACTTC.

CDR3 loop: CAWRAGRTLRETQYF. DNA of the CDR3: TGTGCCTGGAGGGCGGGACGCACCCTACGGGAGACCCAGTACTTC. The chain is built from TRBV30 and TRBJ2-5; D may be TRBD2 (6 bases). Germline lookup yields CDR1 GTSNPN and CDR2 SVGIG (reference sequence). CDR3 length: 15 amino acids. The V end lost 3 bases, the J end lost 5 bases, and 19 bases lay between the germline ends.

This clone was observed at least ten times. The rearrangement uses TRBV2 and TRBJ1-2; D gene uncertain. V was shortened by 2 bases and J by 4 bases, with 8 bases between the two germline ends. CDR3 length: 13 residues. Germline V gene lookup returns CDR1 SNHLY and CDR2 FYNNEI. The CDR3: CASSEPFVYGYTF. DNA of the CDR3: TGTGCCAGCAGTGAACCCTTTGTCTATGGCTACACCTTC.

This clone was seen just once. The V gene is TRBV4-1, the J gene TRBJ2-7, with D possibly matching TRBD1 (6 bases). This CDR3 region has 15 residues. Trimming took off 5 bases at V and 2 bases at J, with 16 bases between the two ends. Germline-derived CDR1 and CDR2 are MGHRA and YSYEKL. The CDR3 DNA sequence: TGCGCCAGCAGCTCCCCGGCAGGACAGACCTACGAGCAGTACTTC. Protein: CASSSPAGQTYEQYF.

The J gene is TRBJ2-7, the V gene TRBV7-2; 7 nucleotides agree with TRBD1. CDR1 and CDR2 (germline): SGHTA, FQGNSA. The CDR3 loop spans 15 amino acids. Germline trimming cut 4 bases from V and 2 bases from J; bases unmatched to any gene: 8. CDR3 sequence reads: CASSWTPGTAYEQYF. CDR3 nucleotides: TGTGCCAGCAGCTGGACCCCCGGGACAGCCTACGAGCAGTACTTC.

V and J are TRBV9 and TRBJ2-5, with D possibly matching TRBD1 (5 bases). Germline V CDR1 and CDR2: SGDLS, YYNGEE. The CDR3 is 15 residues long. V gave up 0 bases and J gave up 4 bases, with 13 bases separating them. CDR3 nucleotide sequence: TGTGCCAGCAGCGTAGGTGGGGCAGAGCGAGAGACCCAGTACTTC. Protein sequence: CASSVGGAERETQYF.

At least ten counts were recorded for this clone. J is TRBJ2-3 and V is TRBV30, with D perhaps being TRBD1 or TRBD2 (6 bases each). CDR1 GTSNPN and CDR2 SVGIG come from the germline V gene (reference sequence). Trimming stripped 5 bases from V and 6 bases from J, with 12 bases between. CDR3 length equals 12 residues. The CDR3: CAWQEGGDTQYF. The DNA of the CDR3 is TGTGCCTGGCAGGAGGGGGGCGATACGCAGTATTTT.

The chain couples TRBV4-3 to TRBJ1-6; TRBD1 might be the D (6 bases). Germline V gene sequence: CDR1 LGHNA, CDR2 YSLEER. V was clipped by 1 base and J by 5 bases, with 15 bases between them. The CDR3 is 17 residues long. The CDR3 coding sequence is TGCGCCAGCAGCCAAGCCACTACAGGGACAAATAATTCACCCCTCCACTTT. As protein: CASSQATTGTNNSPLHF.

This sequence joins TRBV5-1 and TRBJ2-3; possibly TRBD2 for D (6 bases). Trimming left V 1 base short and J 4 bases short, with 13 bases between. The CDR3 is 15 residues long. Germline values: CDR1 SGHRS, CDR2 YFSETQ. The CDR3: CASSLIGGVADTQYF. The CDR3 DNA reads TGCGCCAGCAGCTTGATAGGCGGGGTTGCAGATACGCAGTATTTT.